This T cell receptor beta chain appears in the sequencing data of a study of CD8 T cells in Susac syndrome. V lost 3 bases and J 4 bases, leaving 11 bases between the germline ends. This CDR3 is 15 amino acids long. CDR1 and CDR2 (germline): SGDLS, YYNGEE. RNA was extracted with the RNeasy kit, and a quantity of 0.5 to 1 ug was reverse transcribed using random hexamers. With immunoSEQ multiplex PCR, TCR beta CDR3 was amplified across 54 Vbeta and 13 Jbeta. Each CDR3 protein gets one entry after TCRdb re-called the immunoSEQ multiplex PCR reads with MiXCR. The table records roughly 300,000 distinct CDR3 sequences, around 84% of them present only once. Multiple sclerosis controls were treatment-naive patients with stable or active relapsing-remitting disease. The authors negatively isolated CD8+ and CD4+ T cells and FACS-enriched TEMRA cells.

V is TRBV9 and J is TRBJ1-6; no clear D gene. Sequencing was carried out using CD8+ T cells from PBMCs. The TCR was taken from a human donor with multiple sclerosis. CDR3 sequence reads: CASSAYGEYNSPLHF. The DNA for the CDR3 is TGTGCCAGCAGCGCCTATGGGGAGTATAATTCACCCCTCCACTTT.